Shown below are 5 T cell receptor beta chains from a single sample sequenced in a study of T cells expressing NK-cell markers. TCRdb re-analyzed the 5' RACE reads; it lists each CDR3 protein once, without DNA. The listing contains 200,000 to 300,000 distinct CDR3 sequences. Sequencing was performed on blood T cells: a sorted CD56 or NKG2C T cell subset, CD4+ or CD8+ T cells, or bulk PBMC T cells (not recorded which). Source of these receptors: a man aged 18 to 30 in good health.

The V and J genes are TRBV12-3 or TRBV12-4 and TRBJ2-2. There are 16 residues in the CDR3. The CDR3 here is CASSYIVRLNTGELFF.

The V gene is TRBV6-2 or TRBV6-3, the J gene TRBJ2-1; TCRdb's assignment of TRBD2 cannot be checked, as there is no DNA. The CDR3 consists of 16 residues. Per the germline V gene, CDR1 is MNHEY and CDR2 is SVGEGT. CDR3: CASSARGGLAGSEQFF.

V gene TRBV14 combines with J gene TRBJ2-1; TCRdb calls TRBD1, which cannot be checked without DNA. CDR1 is SGHDN, CDR2 FVKESK, per germline. The CDR3 covers 14 residues. CDR3 protein: CASSQVRQGNEQFF.

The chain combines TRBV20-1 with TRBJ2-1; the D gene TCRdb calls, TRBD2, cannot be checked with no DNA. This CDR3 has 15 residues. In germline, CDR1 is DFQATT, CDR2 SNEGSKA (reference sequence). The CDR3: CSAGPSGDYINEQFF.

J is TRBJ2-5 and V is TRBV7-9; TCRdb names TRBD2, which stays unverified in the absence of DNA. Per germline, CDR1 SEHNR and CDR2 FQNEAQ (reference sequence). This CDR3 is built from 14 residues. The CDR3 spells CASSSRLLQETQYF.